These 30 T cell receptor beta chains originate from one sample sequenced in a study of regulatory dendritic cells for organ transplantation. The repertoire was sequenced with immunoSEQ multiplex PCR; TCRdb's copy has only in-frame clones and lacks some. The sample yields 34,000 or so clones, roughly nine tenths seen once. Sequencing was performed on naive CD4+ T cells from blood. Noted subset: CD45RA+ naive T cells. Every receptor here comes from a human donor in good health.

J is TRBJ1-2 and V is TRBV30, with D possibly TRBD1 on 5 matching bases. V was cut by 2 bases and J by 5 bases, with 15 bases left in between. The CDR3 has 14 residues. The germline CDR1 and CDR2 sequences are GTSNPN and SVGIG (reference sequence). The CDR3 coding sequence is TGTGCCTGGAGTACGGCGGGGGTTTCGTATGGCTACACCTTC. Translating gives CAWSTAGVSYGYTF.

The chain couples TRBV28 to TRBJ1-2, with a possible D match to TRBD1 (6 bases). This CDR3 has 16 amino acids. CDR1 is MDHEN and CDR2 is SYDVKM in the germline V gene. V lost 3 bases, J lost 3 bases, and 17 bases lay in between. CDR3 DNA sequence: TGTGCCAGCAGTTTTTTCGCGGGGGCGCGTGACTATGGCTACACCTTC. Its protein is CASSFFAGARDYGYTF.

V gene TRBV19 combines with J gene TRBJ2-5; TRBD1 is a possible D gene (7 bases). Between the trimmed V and J ends, which lost 10 bases and 3 bases, there was a span of 18 bases. This CDR3 has 14 residues. CDR1 is LNHDA, CDR2 SQIVND, per germline (reference sequence). The CDR3 DNA reads as TGTGCCACCGGCAGGGGGGCGAGGGAAGAGACCCAGTACTTC. This translates into CATGRGAREETQYF.

CDR3 DNA: TGTGCCAGCAGCGTAGCGGGGCGAAATAATGAGCAGTTCTTC. Translated, it gives CASSVAGRNNEQFF. The V gene is TRBV9, the J gene TRBJ2-1; perhaps D is TRBD1 or TRBD2 (5 bases each). V was clipped by 0 bases and J by 7 bases, with 11 bases between them. Germline CDR1 is SGDLS and CDR2 is YYNGEE. The CDR3 is 14 residues long.

V gene TRBV4-2 combines with J gene TRBJ2-3; 10 nucleotides match TRBD2. Trimming at V came to 1 base and at J to 2 bases, leaving 6 bases not matched to a gene. CDR3 length: 17 amino acids. Germline lookup yields CDR1 LGHNA and CDR2 YNFKEQ. CDR3 loop: CASSQARLAGATDTQYF. CDR3 sequence (DNA): TGTGCCAGCAGCCAAGCGCGCCTAGCGGGGGCCACAGATACGCAGTATTTT.

This sequence joins TRBV6-6 and TRBJ2-6, with D unresolved. V was shortened by 5 bases and J by 4 bases, with 9 bases between the two germline ends. The CDR3 totals 14 residues. CDR1 and CDR2 (germline): MNHNY, SVGAGI (reference sequence). In nucleotides, the CDR3 is TGTGCCAGCAGTACGGCTTTGGGGGCCAACGTCCTGACTTTC. It yields the protein CASSTALGANVLTF.

The chain links TRBV9 to TRBJ1-2; the D is unclear. Deletions cut 0 bases from V and 3 bases from J, with 9 bases between. This CDR3 is built from 14 residues. From germline, CDR1 is SGDLS and CDR2 YYNGEE. The CDR3 DNA is TGTGCCAGCAGCGTAGATTATAAGGACTATGGCTACACCTTC. This sequence encodes CASSVDYKDYGYTF. Variable domain in full (rest from reference TRBV9 and TRBJ1-2): DSGVTQTPKHLITATGQRVTLRCSPRSGDLSVYWYQQSLDQGLQFLIQYYNGEERAKGNILERFSAQQFPDLHSELNLSSLELGDSALYFCASSVDYKDYGYTFGSGTRLTVV.

This chain joins TRBV19 and TRBJ2-2; 10 bases match TRBD1. The CDR3 is 17 residues long. V lost 8 bases to trimming and J lost 2 bases; unmatched junction nucleotides: 11. Germline V CDR1 and CDR2: LNHDA, SQIVND (reference sequence). In nucleotides, the CDR3 is TGTGCCAGTCATACACCGGGACAGGGGCCCAACACCGGGGAGCTGTTTTTT. This translates into CASHTPGQGPNTGELFF.

The chain uses TRBV20-1 and TRBJ2-7; D gene ambiguous. CDR3 length: 11 residues. V lost 2 bases and J lost 6, with 8 bases in between. Germline V gene data show CDR1 as DFQATT and CDR2 as SNEGSKA (reference sequence). CDR3 amino acids: CSARRAFEQYF. CDR3 bases: TGCAGTGCTAGACGGGCATTCGAGCAGTACTTC.

The V gene is TRBV5-5, the J gene TRBJ2-2; D gene unclear. Germline V gene sequence: CDR1 SGHKS, CDR2 YYEKEE (reference sequence). V was clipped by 3 bases and J by 5 bases, with 14 bases between them. The CDR3 sequence is 15 residues long. For the CDR3, the DNA is TGTGCCAGCAGCTCGGGTGAACTATTTACCGGGGAGCTGTTTTTT. It yields the protein CASSSGELFTGELFF.

The DNA for the CDR3 is TGTGCCAGCAGCCAACAGGGGGCGTACGAGCAGTACTTC. Amino acid sequence: CASSQQGAYEQYF. The chain has TRBV6-1 and TRBJ2-7; 9 bases align to TRBD1. The junction had 4 bases not matched to a gene; V was cut back by 6 bases and J by 4 bases. CDR1 is MNHNS, CDR2 SASEGT, per germline. CDR3 length equals 13 residues.

The J gene is TRBJ1-1, the V gene TRBV6-5, with a possible D match to TRBD1 (6 bases). In germline, CDR1 is MNHEY, CDR2 SVGAGI. The CDR3 length is 16 residues. V was trimmed by 0 bases and J by 10 bases, leaving 21 bases between them. The CDR3 sequence: CASSYSPGGARYGAFF. For the CDR3, the DNA is TGTGCCAGCAGTTACTCGCCGGGGGGCGCGCGTTACGGAGCTTTCTTT.

V usage is TRBV28 and J usage is TRBJ2-7, with TRBD1 matching 8 bases. The germline V gene encodes CDR1 MDHEN and CDR2 SYDVKM. The CDR3 length is 14 residues. V was pared by 7 bases and J by 3 bases, with 8 bases of the junction left unmatched. For the CDR3, the DNA is TGTGCCAGCAAGACCGGGACAGGAGTCTACGAGCAGTACTTC. Encoded protein: CASKTGTGVYEQYF.

The chain is built from TRBV23-1 and TRBJ2-7, with D perhaps matching TRBD2 (6 bases). TRBV23-1 is recorded as an ORF, its role being uncertain. The length of the CDR3 is 14 residues. The V end was cut by 3 bases, the J end by 8 bases, with 17 bases between. The CDR3, as DNA: TGCGCCAGCAGTCATCGGGGGAAGTGTATCCAGCAGTACTTC. Protein product: CASSHRGKCIQQYF.

The chain employs TRBV6-1 and TRBJ1-1, with D maybe TRBD1 (6 bases). Germline V gives CDR1 MNHNS, CDR2 SASEGT. The CDR3 sequence is 17 residues long. The V and J ends lost 6 bases and 1 base respectively, with 21 bases between them. The DNA for the CDR3 is TGTGCCAGCAGCGAAACCCAGGGGACCCTCAAGAACACTGAAGCTTTCTTT. The encoded protein is CASSETQGTLKNTEAFF.

The rearrangement joins TRBV6-6 to TRBJ2-7; possible D gene TRBD2, 5 bases. CDR3 length: 16 amino acids. Germline V gene lookup returns CDR1 MNHNY and CDR2 SVGAGI (reference sequence). V lost 0 bases and J 0 bases, leaving 12 bases between the germline ends. The CDR3 region is CASSYSRVGPSYEQYF. The CDR3 bases are TGTGCCAGCAGTTACTCGAGGGTCGGACCCTCCTACGAGCAGTACTTC.

This clone has only one observation. The rearrangement uses TRBV9 and TRBJ2-5; D gene uncertain. With 3 bases removed from V and 1 base from J, the gap between germline ends came to 7 bases. CDR3 length equals 13 residues. The V gene's germline CDR1 is SGDLS and CDR2 YYNGEE. This CDR3 reads CASSASTQETQYF. The CDR3 DNA reads as TGTGCCAGCAGCGCCTCGACCCAAGAGACCCAGTACTTC. Combining the CDR3 with reference TRBV9 and TRBJ2-5 gives the whole variable domain DSGVTQTPKHLITATGQRVTLRCSPRSGDLSVYWYQQSLDQGLQFLIQYYNGEERAKGNILERFSAQQFPDLHSELNLSSLELGDSALYFCASSASTQETQYFGPGTRLLVL.

The V and J genes are TRBV19 and TRBJ1-1; D gene unclear. Germline-derived CDR1 and CDR2 are LNHDA and SQIVND (reference sequence). V lost 0 bases, J lost 4 bases, and 12 bases lay in between. The CDR3 has 15 residues. Here the CDR3 DNA reads TGTGCCAGTAGTATAGATGGCCAGGCGAGCACTGAAGCTTTCTTT. This gives the protein CASSIDGQASTEAFF.

V and J are TRBV2 and TRBJ2-5; either TRBD1 or TRBD2 may supply D (5 bases each). The CDR3 covers 16 residues. V was trimmed by 4 bases and J by 4 bases, leaving 19 bases between them. Germline CDR1 is SNHLY and CDR2 is FYNNEI. CDR3 region: CASSGPPQKRGETQYF. The CDR3 region has the DNA TGTGCCAGCAGTGGGCCGCCACAAAAGAGGGGAGAGACCCAGTACTTC. Supplemented by reference TRBV2 and TRBJ2-5, the full variable domain reads EPEVTQTPSHQVTQMGQEVILRCVPISNHLYFYWYRQILGQKVEFLVSFYNNEISEKSEIFDDQFSVERPDGSNFTLKIRSTKLEDSAMYFCASSGPPQKRGETQYFGPGTRLLVL.

V gene TRBV7-6 combines with J gene TRBJ1-5; D gene unclear. The CDR3 has 15 amino acids. Germline V gene data show CDR1 as SGHVS and CDR2 as FNYEAQ. V was trimmed by 1 base and J by 2 bases, leaving 9 bases between them. The CDR3 DNA reads as TGTGCCAGCAGCTTAGGGGCCGGGGGCAATCAGCCCCAGCATTTT. This encodes CASSLGAGGNQPQHF.

The chain couples TRBV28 to TRBJ2-7; no reliable D call. This CDR3 spans 13 amino acids. The V and J ends lost 7 bases and 3 bases respectively, with 13 bases between them. Looked up from germline, CDR1 is MDHEN and CDR2 is SYDVKM. This CDR3 is CASIASDGYEQYF. The CDR3 DNA follows: TGTGCCAGCATTGCCTCGGACGGCTACGAGCAGTACTTC.

Here the CDR3 DNA reads TGTGCCAGCAGCTTGACCGATCGCGTCGGTCTAGGCTACACCTTC. It yields the protein CASSLTDRVGLGYTF. V and J are TRBV5-6 and TRBJ1-2; D unclear. The germline CDR1 and CDR2 sequences are SGHDT and YYEEEE. The CDR3 has 15 residues. Trimming cost V 1 base and J 8 bases, with 18 bases left between them.

The J gene is TRBJ2-5, the V gene TRBV10-1, with TRBD2 matching over 11 bases. The CDR3 length is 16 residues. With 4 bases clipped from V and 5 bases from J, the junction kept 9 bases outside the gene matches. CDR1 is WNHNN and CDR2 is SYGVQD in the germline V gene (reference sequence). CDR3 in DNA: TGCGCCAGCAGTGGAACTAGCGGGAGCTCGAGGGAGACCCAGTACTTC. It encodes CASSGTSGSSRETQYF.

V usage is TRBV18 and J usage is TRBJ1-1; no definite D call. The V gene's germline CDR1 is KGHSH and CDR2 LQKENI. Trimming cost V 2 bases and J 1 base, with 5 bases left between them. The CDR3 spans 13 residues. The CDR3 nucleotides read TGTGCCAGCTCACCATGGGGGAACACTGAAGCTTTCTTT. It specifies CASSPWGNTEAFF.

This clone came up a few times. The chain couples TRBV19 to TRBJ1-5; D is ambiguous. Germline-derived CDR1 and CDR2 are LNHDA and SQIVND (reference sequence). The CDR3 sequence is 15 residues long. V was cut by 3 bases and J by 3 bases, with 12 bases left in between. The CDR3 sequence: CASSMAGINNQPQHF. For the CDR3, the DNA is TGTGCCAGTAGTATGGCGGGGATCAACAATCAGCCCCAGCATTTT.

The rearrangement uses TRBV4-1 and TRBJ2-5, with D unclear. Germline V gene sequence: CDR1 MGHRA, CDR2 YSYEKL. The germline V and J ends were trimmed by 3 bases and 4 bases, with 9 bases remaining between them. The CDR3 runs to 13 residues. CDR3 residues: CASSQAHGETQYF. The CDR3 DNA is TGCGCCAGCAGCCAGGCACACGGAGAGACCCAGTACTTC.

This clone was seen a single time. The CDR3 nucleotides are TGCGCCAGCAGGGCCAGGGACGGAGAAGACTACGAGCAGTACTTC. Its protein is CASRARDGEDYEQYF. The chain joins TRBV5-1 to TRBJ2-7; D is possibly TRBD1 or TRBD2 (5 bases each). Trimming shortened V by 5 bases and J by 3 bases, and 18 bases separated the two germline ends. The CDR3 has 15 amino acids. CDR1 SGHRS and CDR2 YFSETQ come from the germline V gene.

The CDR3 nucleotides are TGCAGCGGGAAAGGGGGACTAGTAGTGGATGAGCAGTTCTTC. Amino acid sequence: CSGKGGLVVDEQFF. V gene TRBV29-1 combines with J gene TRBJ2-1; TRBD2 agrees at 8 bases. The CDR3 sequence is 14 residues long. The germline gives CDR1 SQVTM, CDR2 ANQGSEA. J was trimmed by 8 bases and V by 7 bases; bases with no gene match: 13.

The chain uses TRBV19 and TRBJ1-5; 7 bases map to TRBD1. CDR3 length: 14 residues. Germline loops: CDR1 LNHDA, CDR2 SQIVND (reference sequence). Germline trimming cut 8 bases from V and 0 bases from J; bases unmatched to any gene: 4. The CDR3 here is CASGGQYSNQPQHF. As DNA, the CDR3 is TGTGCCAGTGGGGGACAGTATAGCAATCAGCCCCAGCATTTT.

The chain has TRBV7-2 and TRBJ1-2, with D perhaps TRBD1 (5 bases). This CDR3 has 16 amino acids. The germline V gene has CDR1 SGHTA and CDR2 FQGNSA. Trimming cost V 5 bases and J 5 bases, with 21 bases left between them. Here the CDR3 DNA reads TGTGCCAGCAGCCCTGGGGCCCCAGGGCTACGGTATGGCTACACCTTC. Amino acid sequence: CASSPGAPGLRYGYTF.